The clone carrying this T cell receptor (beta chain) was seen at least ten times. This record belongs to a study of blood T cells in healthy people across ages. Study information: Per every two T cells, about one barcoded beta molecule was captured by template switching.

CDR3 length: 13 amino acids. Germline-derived CDR1 and CDR2 are MNHNS and SASEGT. V was shortened by 4 bases and J by 7 bases, with 13 bases between the two germline ends. Then a second PCR, running about 7 to 11 cycles, was carried out with a sample-barcoded 5' primer and a J-beta primer mix. Each cDNA molecule was tagged by a template-switch adaptor that had 12 random nucleotides. TCRdb called the 5' RACE reads again in MiXCR, with one record for every CDR3 protein. The repertoire holds 600,000 or so distinct CDR3 sequences, with under 30% as singletons. This chain uses TRBV6-1 with TRBJ2-5; no definite D call. What was sequenced was blood. The receptor comes from a woman aged 80 or older in good health. CDR3 protein: CASSVDMAGTQYF. The CDR3, as DNA: TGTGCCAGCAGTGTAGACATGGCTGGGACCCAGTACTTC.